These T cell receptor beta chains were read from a single sample in a study of cytomegalovirus exposure and HLA in healthy donors. TCRdb keeps only in-frame clones here, not all; method: immunoSEQ multiplex PCR. The sample includes about 200,000 clones, around four fifths of them seen just once. The specimen sequenced was PBMCs. All receptors come from a woman between 18 and 29 years old in good health and CMV-seronegative. CDR3s leave out the opening cysteine and the closing phenylalanine or tryptophan.

J: TRBJ1-2
V: TRBV6-5
length: 11
CDR3: ASSSTSGHGYT

J: TRBJ2-7
V: TRBV5-5
length: 11
CDR3: ASSFPPTYEQY

J: TRBJ1-4
V: TRBV5-1
length: 12
CDR3: ASSSGGTAEKLF

J: TRBJ1-5
V: TRBV4-1
length: 12
CDR3: ASSRTGRNQPQH

J: TRBJ2-7
V: TRBV4-1
length: 14
CDR3: ASSQDSKAGTYEQY

J: TRBJ2-2
V: TRBV19
length: 12
CDR3: ASTIGGITGELF

J: TRBJ1-2
V: TRBV5-4
length: 13
CDR3: ASSLAAEPNYGYT

J: TRBJ1-1
V: TRBV30
length: 8
CDR3: AWGQAEAF

J: TRBJ1-1
V: TRBV5-1
length: 13
CDR3: ASRAGDRAGTEAF

J: TRBJ1-5
V: TRBV19
length: 13
CDR3: ASSTWTGGNQPQH